Listed here are 22 T cell receptor beta chains from one sample, sequenced in a study of cytomegalovirus exposure and HLA in healthy donors. The PCR was carried out with 60 Vbeta primers and 13 Jbeta primers. The data were produced by immunoSEQ multiplex PCR, yet TCRdb's version contains in-frame clones alone and is incomplete. The table includes over 80,000 clones, less than 80% detected once. Input material: PBMCs. The source of these receptors is a boy younger than 18 in good health and CMV-seropositive.

CDR3 residues: CASSLDFRDYEQYF. CDR3 DNA: TGCGCCAGCAGCTTGGATTTCAGGGACTACGAGCAGTACTTC. This chain connects TRBV5-1 to TRBJ2-7, with TRBD1 as a possible D gene (5 bases). The CDR3 loop spans 14 amino acids. The germline gives CDR1 SGHRS, CDR2 YFSETQ. V was shortened by 0 bases and J by 3 bases, with 10 bases between the two germline ends.

This rearrangement joins TRBV5-1 to TRBJ2-3; TRBD1 matches 8 bases. Trimming at V came to 2 bases and at J to 0 bases, leaving 2 bases not matched to a gene. Per the germline V gene, CDR1 is SGHRS and CDR2 is YFSETQ. CDR3 length equals 15 residues. The CDR3 spells CASSFGDRSTDTQYF. In DNA form, the CDR3 reads TGCGCCAGCAGCTTCGGGGACAGGAGCACAGATACGCAGTATTTT.

This clone was counted a few times. V usage is TRBV10-1 and J usage is TRBJ1-5; no clear D. With 2 bases removed from V and 7 bases from J, the gap between germline ends came to 6 bases. The CDR3 totals 12 residues. CDR1 and CDR2 (germline): WNHNN, SYGVQD (reference sequence). The CDR3 DNA follows: TGCGCCAGCAGTGAGGGCAGGCAGCCCCAGCATTTT. Translating gives CASSEGRQPQHF.

This clone has a handful of counts. This sequence joins TRBV7-9 and TRBJ2-3, with a tentative D call TRBD2 (5 bases). Germline V gene lookup returns CDR1 SEHNR and CDR2 FQNEAQ (reference sequence). The V end was cut by 5 bases, the J end by 6 bases, with 15 bases between. The CDR3 has 14 amino acids. CDR3 DNA sequence: TGTGCCAGCAGCCAAAGGTCCGGGGAGGATACGCAGTATTTT. Translation gives CASSQRSGEDTQYF.

This chain links TRBV7-2 with TRBJ1-2, with 8 bases matching TRBD1. This CDR3 contains 18 residues. V lost 2 bases, J lost 4 bases, and 15 bases stayed unmatched. Germline CDR1 and CDR2: SGHTA and FQGNSA. Here the CDR3 DNA reads TGTGCCAGCAGCTTATGGTCGCAGGGGGCGCGTTTAACCTATGGCTACACCTTC. Residues: CASSLWSQGARLTYGYTF.

The genes are TRBV4-1 and TRBJ2-7; 7 bases align to TRBD2. Germline V gene lookup returns CDR1 MGHRA and CDR2 YSYEKL. The CDR3 length is 14 residues. With V trimmed by 4 bases and J by 5 bases, 8 bases remained unmatched. The CDR3 DNA is TGCGCCAGCAGCCCGGGACCAGCGGGGCACGAGCAGTACTTC. The encoded protein is CASSPGPAGHEQYF.

The chain recombines TRBV5-6 with TRBJ1-1; TRBD1 matches at 11 bases. Germline-derived CDR1 and CDR2 are SGHDT and YYEEEE. Trimming at V came to 0 bases and at J to 9 bases, leaving 7 bases not matched to a gene. The CDR3 length is 15 residues. CDR3 nucleotide sequence: TGTGCCAGCAGCTTGGATCCCGGGACAGGGGGTAAAGCTTTCTTT. Translation gives CASSLDPGTGGKAFF. Complete variable domain (other parts from reference TRBV5-6 and TRBJ1-1): DAGVTQSPTHLIKTRGQQVTLRCSPKSGHDTVSWYQQALGQGPQFIFQYYEEEERQRGNFPDRFSGHQFPNYSSELNVNALLLGDSALYLCASSLDPGTGGKAFFGQGTRLTVV.

This clone was recorded only once. V and J are TRBV6-5 and TRBJ1-1; TRBD1 agrees at 9 bases. V shed 5 bases, J shed 5 bases, and the junction held 6 bases outside the gene matches. Germline V gene lookup returns CDR1 MNHEY and CDR2 SVGAGI. The CDR3 runs to 14 residues. The CDR3 spells CASSTGQGWTEAFF. The CDR3 DNA reads as TGTGCCAGCAGTACGGGACAGGGATGGACTGAAGCTTTCTTT.

A few counts support this clone. V is TRBV2 and J is TRBJ1-5, with 8 bases lining up with TRBD1. V trimming: 5 bases; J trimming: 3 bases; junction bases outside the gene matches: 6. CDR1 and CDR2 from the germline V gene are SNHLY and FYNNEI. The CDR3 sequence is 15 residues long. CDR3 in amino acids: CASSIGQGSNQPQHF. DNA of the CDR3: TGTGCCAGCAGTATCGGACAGGGTTCCAATCAGCCCCAGCATTTT.

This clone turned up a few times. The same CDR3 is also encoded by other DNA sequences in this sample. The rearrangement uses TRBV30 and TRBJ1-5, with D hard to call. Germline V gene sequence: CDR1 GTSNPN, CDR2 SVGIG (reference sequence). The V gene lost 0 bases and the J gene lost 2 bases, with 5 bases spanning the gap. This CDR3 is 13 amino acids long. CDR3 nucleotides: TGTGCCTGGAGTGTATCGGGCAATCAGCCCCAGCATTTT. This translates into CAWSVSGNQPQHF.

The gene calls are TRBV7-9 and TRBJ1-1; 7 bases are shared with TRBD1. CDR3 length: 15 residues. The V and J ends lost 5 bases and 0 bases, in that order; junction bases with no gene match: 6. CDR1 is SEHNR and CDR2 is FQNEAQ in the germline V gene (reference sequence). The CDR3 loop is CASSPQQGMNTEAFF. For the CDR3, the DNA is TGTGCCAGCAGCCCCCAACAGGGGATGAACACTGAAGCTTTCTTT. Filled out from reference TRBV7-9 and TRBJ1-1, the complete variable domain reads DTGVSQNPRHKITKRGQNVTFRCDPISEHNRLYWYRQTLGQGPEFLTYFQNEAQLEKSRLLSDRFSAERPKGSFSTLEIQRTEQGDSAMYLCASSPQQGMNTEAFFGQGTRLTVV.

The chain has TRBV28 and TRBJ2-1, with a weak D call TRBD2 (7 bases). The V end lost 3 bases, the J end lost 3 bases, and 18 bases lay between the germline ends. The CDR3 length is 17 residues. Germline values: CDR1 MDHEN, CDR2 SYDVKM. As DNA, the CDR3 is TGTGCCAGCAGTTTTGGGGGGGGCGCATACTACTACAATGAGCAGTTCTTC. Protein: CASSFGGGAYYYNEQFF.

This clone appeared a single time. The rearrangement uses TRBV6-1 and TRBJ2-3; TRBD2 matches at 7 bases. This CDR3 is built from 14 residues. From germline, CDR1 is MNHNS and CDR2 SASEGT. Losses at the gene ends were 2 bases for V and 6 bases for J; bases not matched to a gene: 5. The CDR3 region has the DNA TGTGCCAGCAGTGAAATAGCGGGTTTGGATACGCAGTATTTT. Translation: CASSEIAGLDTQYF.

This clone has only a few counts. This chain connects TRBV7-8 to TRBJ2-3; 7 bases agree with TRBD1. V trimming: 5 bases; J trimming: 2 bases; junction bases outside the gene matches: 4. Per germline, CDR1 SGHVS and CDR2 FQNEAQ. The CDR3 has 14 residues. CDR3 sequence: CASSAGTATDTQYF. Here the CDR3 DNA reads TGTGCCAGCAGCGCCGGGACAGCCACAGATACGCAGTATTTT.

V usage is TRBV19 and J usage is TRBJ1-5; D may be TRBD1 (5 bases). Trimming left V 5 bases short and J 0 bases short, with 11 bases between. This CDR3 has 15 residues. Per germline, CDR1 LNHDA and CDR2 SQIVND (reference sequence). CDR3 amino acids: CASSAGRSSNQPQHF. In DNA, the CDR3 is TGTGCCAGTAGTGCGGGACGGTCTAGCAATCAGCCCCAGCATTTT.

V and J are TRBV5-4 and TRBJ2-7; the D is unclear. Trimming left V 2 bases short and J 0 bases short, with 12 bases between. The germline V gene has CDR1 SGHNT and CDR2 YYREEE (reference sequence). The CDR3 runs 15 residues. DNA for the CDR3: TGTGCCAGCAGCTTCTCGCAAGTACACTCCTACGAGCAGTACTTC. Translated: CASSFSQVHSYEQYF.

This rearrangement joins TRBV9 to TRBJ1-2; TRBD1 might be the D (6 bases). The CDR3 has 13 residues. The germline V gene encodes CDR1 SGDLS and CDR2 YYNGEE. The germline V and J ends were trimmed by 3 bases and 3 bases, with 9 bases remaining between them. In DNA, the CDR3 is TGTGCCAGCAGCGGATCAGGGGACTATGGCTACACCTTC. It codes for CASSGSGDYGYTF.

This clone has only a few counts. The V call is TRBV30, the J call TRBJ2-2; the D gene is possibly TRBD1 (5 bases). This CDR3 is built from 15 residues. The germline gives CDR1 GTSNPN, CDR2 SVGIG (reference sequence). V gave up 0 bases and J gave up 2 bases, with 10 bases separating them. CDR3 sequence reads: CAWSVNRINTGELFF. The CDR3 bases are TGTGCCTGGAGTGTAAACAGGATTAACACCGGGGAGCTGTTTTTT.

Only a few counts were recorded for this clone. This chain connects TRBV7-6 to TRBJ2-7; D is ambiguous. Trimming left V 5 bases short and J 0 bases short, with 11 bases between. This CDR3 region has 14 residues. The germline gives CDR1 SGHVS, CDR2 FNYEAQ. CDR3 sequence reads: CASSLDSFSYEQYF. CDR3 DNA sequence: TGTGCCAGCAGCCTTGACTCCTTCTCCTACGAGCAGTACTTC.

The chain carries TRBV7-3 and TRBJ2-3, with 9 bases aligning to TRBD1. The CDR3 contains 15 residues. Unmatched junction bases numbered 5, after V lost 2 bases and J lost 5 bases. CDR1 and CDR2 from the germline V gene are SGHTA and FQGTGA. CDR3 residues: CASSLRTGGRDTQYF. Here the CDR3 DNA reads TGTGCCAGCAGCTTACGTACAGGGGGCAGAGATACGCAGTATTTT.

There are a few counts of this clone. The CDR3 DNA reads TGTGCCAGCAGTGACAGGGGGTCTAATGAAAAACTGTTTTTT. This translates into CASSDRGSNEKLFF. The rearrangement uses TRBV6-1 and TRBJ1-4; 7 bases are a match to TRBD1. Germline V CDR1 and CDR2: MNHNS, SASEGT. This CDR3 is built from 14 residues. The ends lost 3 bases at V and 3 bases at J; junction bases unmatched: 1.

This clone showed up just a few times. The chain couples TRBV7-8 to TRBJ1-6; TRBD1 aligns across 7 bases. V lost 4 bases and J lost 0; bases outside the gene matches: 6. The CDR3 has 17 residues. The germline CDR1 and CDR2 sequences are SGHVS and FQNEAQ. The DNA for the CDR3 is TGTGCCAGCAGCTCACAGGGGATCAGCTCCTATAATTCACCCCTCCACTTT. As protein: CASSSQGISSYNSPLHF.